This section outlines one T cell receptor beta chain sequence together with its context. The sample originates from a study of blood T cell repertoires in COVID-19. Whole-study context: In each case, the material was cDNA or gDNA derived from T cells, B-cell-depleted T cells, or PBMCs.

The CDR3 is 13 amino acids. The germline V and J ends were trimmed by 8 bases and 7 bases, with 15 bases remaining between them. Looked up from germline, CDR1 is KGHSH and CDR2 is LQKENI. Seattle researchers signed up patients amid active infection and tracked them longitudinally. Original processing notes: Amplification of reference gene primers provided the estimated nucleated cell counts. TCRdb keeps only in-frame clones here, not all; method: immunoSEQ multiplex PCR. The V and J calls and clone size come from that table; D and trimming were worked out from the DNA. The sample lists approximately 300,000 clones, 90% occurring once.

The genes are TRBV18 and TRBJ2-4, with D tentatively TRBD1 (6 bases). This TCR came from a woman in her thirties or forties with COVID-19, enrolled during active disease. The source material was peripheral blood. CDR3 in DNA: TGTGCCAGCGAGGAGGACAGTCCGAACATTCAGTACTTC. Translation: CASEEDSPNIQYF.